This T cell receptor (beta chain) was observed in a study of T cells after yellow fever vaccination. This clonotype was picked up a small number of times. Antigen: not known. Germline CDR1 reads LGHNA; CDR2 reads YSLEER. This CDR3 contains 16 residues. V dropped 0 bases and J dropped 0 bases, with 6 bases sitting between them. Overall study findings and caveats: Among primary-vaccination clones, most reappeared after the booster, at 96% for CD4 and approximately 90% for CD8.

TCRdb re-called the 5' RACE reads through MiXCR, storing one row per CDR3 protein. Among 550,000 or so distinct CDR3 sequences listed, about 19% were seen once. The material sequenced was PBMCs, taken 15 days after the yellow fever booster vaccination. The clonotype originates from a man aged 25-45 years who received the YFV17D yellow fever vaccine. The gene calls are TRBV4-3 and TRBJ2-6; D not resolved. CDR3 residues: CASSQEGHSGANVLTF. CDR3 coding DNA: TGCGCCAGCAGCCAAGAAGGGCACTCTGGGGCCAACGTCCTGACTTTC.